These 25 T cell receptor beta chains came from one sample sequenced in a study of CD8 T cells in Susac syndrome. Reverse transcription of roughly 0.45 to 1 ug RNA was performed with random hexamers. In TCRdb, the immunoSEQ multiplex PCR reads were re-called with MiXCR into one record per CDR3 protein. The repertoire consists of roughly 130,000 distinct CDR3 sequences, with about 95% occurring once and the leading ten covering approximately 0.11%. The sample comprised CD4+ T cells from PBMCs. The receptor source for this set is a human donor with multiple sclerosis.

The CDR3 bases are TGTGCCACCAGCAGACAGGGGGCTCGGGGGGAGCTGTTTTTT. Its protein is CATSRQGARGELFF. V gene TRBV15 combines with J gene TRBJ2-2, with TRBD1 matching 8 bases. The CDR3 loop spans 14 amino acids. CDR1 and CDR2 from the germline V gene are LNHNV and YYDKDF (reference sequence). The J segment lost 8 bases and the V segment lost 2 bases, leaving 4 bases of the junction unmatched.

The V call is TRBV7-2, the J call TRBJ2-2; D unclear. The V end was cut by 0 bases, the J end by 5 bases, with 7 bases between. This CDR3 comprises 14 residues. Looked up from germline, CDR1 is SGHTA and CDR2 is FQGNSA. The CDR3 loop is CASSLAPTTGELFF. CDR3 DNA sequence: TGTGCCAGCAGCTTAGCCCCTACTACCGGGGAGCTGTTTTTT.

The chain joins TRBV7-3 to TRBJ2-1; 9 bases map to TRBD1. The CDR3 length is 15 residues. In germline, CDR1 is SGHTA, CDR2 FQGTGA. J was trimmed by 4 bases and V by 3 bases; bases with no gene match: 4. CDR3 DNA sequence: TGTGCCAGCAGCTTGGACAGGGGTTCATACAATGAGCAGTTCTTC. Protein: CASSLDRGSYNEQFF.

The chain carries TRBV7-2 and TRBJ2-2; the match to TRBD2 covers 8 bases. The CDR3 extends over 13 amino acids. V shed 5 bases and J 8 bases; nucleotides not matched to a gene: 4. In germline, CDR1 is SGHTA, CDR2 FQGNSA. The DNA for the CDR3 is TGTGCCAGCAGCGCGACTAGCGCTGGGGAGCTGTTTTTT. It codes for CASSATSAGELFF. The whole variable domain, remainder taken from reference TRBV7-2 and TRBJ2-2, is GAGVSQSPSNKVTEKGKDVELRCDPISGHTALYWYRQSLGQGLEFLIYFQGNSAPDKSGLPSDRFSAERTGGSVSTLTIQRTQQEDSAVYLCASSATSAGELFFGEGSRLTVL.

The rearrangement links TRBV20-1 to TRBJ2-1, with TRBD2 matching 9 bases. Germline assignment: CDR1 DFQATT and CDR2 SNEGSKA (reference sequence). This CDR3 contains 14 residues. After removal of 6 bases from V and 3 bases from J, the junction contained 6 bases not matched to a gene. The CDR3 DNA follows: TGCAGTGCCAAAAGCGGGGGGAACTACAATGAGCAGTTCTTC. Translating gives CSAKSGGNYNEQFF.

The genes are TRBV6-5 and TRBJ2-7; TRBD2 aligns across 9 bases. Germline values: CDR1 MNHEY, CDR2 SVGAGI. V lost 4 bases, J lost 0 bases, and 7 bases stayed unmatched. The CDR3 length is 16 residues. The DNA for the CDR3 is TGTGCCAGCAGTTCTCGAGCGGGGGGAAGCTCCTACGAGCAGTACTTC. It encodes CASSSRAGGSSYEQYF.

The V call is TRBV24-1, the J call TRBJ2-2; D assignment may be TRBD1 or TRBD2 (7 bases each). Per the germline V gene, CDR1 is KGHDR and CDR2 is SFDVKD. The germline V and J ends were trimmed by 2 bases and 0 bases, with 12 bases remaining between them. This CDR3 comprises 17 residues. CDR3 region: CATSDWGGTANTGELFF. CDR3 in DNA: TGTGCCACCAGTGATTGGGGAGGGACAGCGAACACCGGGGAGCTGTTTTTT.

This chain connects TRBV24-1 to TRBJ2-7, with D maybe TRBD2 (6 bases). The CDR3 is 16 amino acids. V was trimmed by 5 bases and J by 4 bases, leaving 20 bases between them. The germline gives CDR1 KGHDR, CDR2 SFDVKD. As DNA, the CDR3 is TGTGCCACCAGTGGCCGTGCCGGGAGAGGAGAATACGAGCAGTACTTC. This codes for CATSGRAGRGEYEQYF.

J is TRBJ2-4 and V is TRBV3-1; the D gene is possibly TRBD2 (6 bases). V was pared by 3 bases and J by 0 bases, with 12 bases between. Germline V gene lookup returns CDR1 LGHDT and CDR2 YNNKEL (reference sequence). This CDR3 is built from 16 residues. The CDR3 loop reads CASSQRDSPAKNIQYF. CDR3 bases: TGTGCCAGCAGCCAGCGGGACTCACCAGCCAAAAACATTCAGTACTTC.

This chain uses TRBV28 with TRBJ2-3; no reliable D call. V lost 7 bases and J 0 bases, leaving 5 bases between the germline ends. This CDR3 spans 12 amino acids. The germline CDR1 and CDR2 sequences are MDHEN and SYDVKM. The CDR3 reads CASKSSTDTQYF. CDR3 in DNA: TGTGCCAGCAAGTCAAGCACAGATACGCAGTATTTT. Supplemented by reference TRBV28 and TRBJ2-3, the full variable domain reads DVKVTQSSRYLVKRTGEKVFLECVQDMDHENMFWYRQDPGLGLRLIYFSYDVKMKEKGDIPEGYSVSREKKERFSLILESASTNQTSMYLCASKSSTDTQYFGPGTRLTVL.

The CDR3 protein is CASSVDLGGYTF. CDR3 coding DNA: TGTGCCAGCAGCGTAGATTTGGGTGGCTACACCTTC. This chain joins TRBV9 and TRBJ1-2; no reliable D call. Trimming shortened V by 0 bases and J by 7 bases, and 7 bases separated the two germline ends. The CDR3 has 12 residues. Germline V CDR1 and CDR2: SGDLS, YYNGEE.

The chain carries TRBV2 and TRBJ1-5; D is unclear. V gave up 0 bases and J gave up 7 bases, with 16 bases separating them. Germline V gene data show CDR1 as SNHLY and CDR2 as FYNNEI. The CDR3 is 16 amino acids. CDR3: CASSEALARREQPQHF. In DNA, the CDR3 is TGTGCCAGCAGTGAAGCGCTTGCCAGGAGAGAACAGCCCCAGCATTTT.

In its sample, this clonotype was seen once. V is TRBV24-1 and J is TRBJ2-1; perhaps TRBD2 as D (7 bases). Germline values: CDR1 KGHDR, CDR2 SFDVKD. The V end lost 0 bases, the J end lost 6 bases, and 14 bases lay between the germline ends. The CDR3 is 16 residues long. The CDR3 here is CATSDLIRGGPNEQFF. In DNA, the CDR3 is TGTGCCACCAGTGATTTGATCAGGGGAGGGCCCAATGAGCAGTTCTTC.

This clonotype was seen only once. The chain is built from TRBV4-1 and TRBJ1-5, with D maybe TRBD1 (6 bases). The ends were cut back, 6 bases at V and 4 bases at J, with 19 bases in the middle. CDR3 length equals 16 residues. CDR1 MGHRA and CDR2 YSYEKL come from the germline V gene. The CDR3 here is CASRQTFTDRNQPQHF. DNA of the CDR3: TGCGCCAGCAGACAAACATTTACGGACAGAAATCAGCCCCAGCATTTT.

The chain links TRBV3-1 to TRBJ2-1; no firm D call. Between the trimmed V and J ends, which lost 1 base and 2 bases, there was a span of 12 bases. There are 16 residues in the CDR3. Germline loops: CDR1 LGHDT, CDR2 YNNKEL (reference sequence). The CDR3 spells CASSQGHQATYNEQFF. DNA of the CDR3: TGTGCCAGCAGCCAAGGCCATCAGGCTACCTACAATGAGCAGTTCTTC.

This rearrangement joins TRBV20-1 to TRBJ2-7, with 9 bases aligning to TRBD2. CDR3 length equals 13 residues. Losses at the gene ends were 6 bases for V and 0 bases for J; bases not matched to a gene: 3. In germline, CDR1 is DFQATT, CDR2 SNEGSKA (reference sequence). The CDR3 nucleotides are TGCAGTGCGCTGGGACTAGCCTCCTACGAGCAGTACTTC. It yields the protein CSALGLASYEQYF.

V gene TRBV2 combines with J gene TRBJ2-7; TRBD2 is a possible D gene (6 bases). Germline loops: CDR1 SNHLY, CDR2 FYNNEI. CDR3 size: 14 residues. Trimming stripped 6 bases from V and 2 bases from J, with 14 bases between. CDR3: CASSGTDVAYEQYF. The CDR3 region has the DNA TGTGCCAGCAGCGGGACTGATGTCGCCTACGAGCAGTACTTC.

This chain uses TRBV12-3 or TRBV12-4 with TRBJ2-7; 9 bases are a match to TRBD1. The CDR3 covers 16 residues. V lost 2 bases to trimming and J lost 1 base; unmatched junction nucleotides: 6. CDR3 in DNA: TGTGCCAGCAGTTTATCGGGGACAGGGAGGTCCTACGAGCAGTACTTC. Encoded protein: CASSLSGTGRSYEQYF.

This chain connects TRBV9 to TRBJ1-2; no clear D. The CDR3 is 13 amino acids. Germline CDR1 is SGDLS and CDR2 is YYNGEE. The V and J ends lost 3 bases and 4 bases respectively, with 10 bases between them. CDR3 protein: CASSAGFPYGYTF. The CDR3 region has the DNA TGTGCCAGCAGCGCGGGGTTCCCCTATGGCTACACCTTC.

This clonotype was detected only once. V is TRBV12-3 or TRBV12-4 and J is TRBJ1-1; perhaps TRBD1 as D (6 bases). The CDR3 is made up of 13 amino acids. V was trimmed by 8 bases and J by 2 bases, leaving 12 bases between them. The CDR3 here is CASVDRLNTEAFF. The CDR3, as DNA: TGTGCCAGCGTCGACAGGCTCAACACTGAAGCTTTCTTT.

This chain uses TRBV12-5 with TRBJ2-7; D tentatively fits TRBD1 or TRBD2 (6 bases each). The length of the CDR3 is 12 residues. In germline, CDR1 is LGHNT, CDR2 FRNRAP. V lost 6 bases to trimming and J lost 6 bases, with 12 bases between them. The CDR3 protein is CASGTGAGEQYF. The DNA for the CDR3 is TGTGCTAGTGGCACGGGGGCGGGCGAGCAGTACTTC. Looking up the rest from reference TRBV12-5 and TRBJ2-7 gives the full variable domain: DARVTQTPRHKVTEMGQEVTMRCQPILGHNTVFWYRQTMMQGLELLAYFRNRAPLDDSGMPKDRFSAEMPDATLATLKIQPSEPRDSAVYFCASGTGAGEQYFGPGTRLTVT.

The gene calls are TRBV9 and TRBJ1-2; the D is unclear. Germline V gene sequence: CDR1 SGDLS, CDR2 YYNGEE. The CDR3 spans 13 residues. V dropped 8 bases and J dropped 3 bases, with 14 bases sitting between them. This chain's CDR3 is CASSLEFDYGYTF. DNA for the CDR3: TGTGCCAGTTCACTGGAGTTTGACTATGGCTACACCTTC.

The chain employs TRBV30 and TRBJ1-5, with a weak D call TRBD1 (5 bases). The CDR3 sequence is 15 residues long. With 4 bases removed from V and 2 bases from J, the gap between germline ends came to 15 bases. In germline, CDR1 is GTSNPN, CDR2 SVGIG (reference sequence). The CDR3 reads CAWNSAGGGNQPQHF. As DNA, the CDR3 is TGTGCCTGGAACTCGGCGGGGGGTGGCAATCAGCCCCAGCATTTT.

The chain carries TRBV24-1 and TRBJ2-7; 7 bases line up with TRBD2. This CDR3 has 20 amino acids. J lost 3 bases, V lost 5 bases, and 24 bases had no gene match. Germline CDR1 KGHDR, CDR2 SFDVKD. Here the CDR3 DNA reads TGTGCCACCAGTGTTCCTTACTGGATCAATGGGCGGGGGATTAACTACGAGCAGTACTTC. It is translated as CATSVPYWINGRGINYEQYF.

The rearrangement uses TRBV7-6 and TRBJ1-5; D not certain. Trimming cost V 5 bases and J 6 bases, with 11 bases left between them. The germline V gene has CDR1 SGHVS and CDR2 FNYEAQ. The CDR3 is made up of 13 amino acids. The DNA for the CDR3 is TGTGCCAGCAGCAGTGGGTCGGGTCAGCCCCAGCATTTT. Translation: CASSSGSGQPQHF.